The source of this T cell receptor beta chain is a study of blood T cells in healthy people across ages. The V and J ends lost 1 base and 5 bases respectively, with 11 bases between them. The CDR3 spans 14 residues. Germline assignment: CDR1 SGHTA and CDR2 FQGNSA. The sample holds many counts of this clonotype. A second PCR of roughly 7 to 11 cycles used a sample-barcoded 5' primer and a J-beta primer mix. TCRdb re-derived calls from the 5' RACE reads in MiXCR, one entry per CDR3 protein. The sample has roughly 650,000 distinct CDR3 sequences; about 34% are singletons. The sequence was obtained from a woman of 80 years or more in good health. The sample comprised blood. The chain employs TRBV7-2 and TRBJ1-1; tentative D call: TRBD1 (5 bases). CDR3 amino acids: CASSLDWGGTEAFF. As DNA, the CDR3 is TGTGCCAGCAGCTTAGATTGGGGGGGAACTGAAGCTTTCTTT. The full variable domain, in which reference TRBV7-2 and TRBJ1-1 provide the parts outside the CDR3, is GAGVSQSPSNKVTEKGKDVELRCDPISGHTALYWYRQSLGQGLEFLIYFQGNSAPDKSGLPSDRFSAERTGGSVSTLTIQRTQQEDSAVYLCASSLDWGGTEAFFGQGTRLTVV.